This T cell receptor beta chain was identified in a study of T cells and Merkel cell carcinoma outcomes. Trimming cost V 3 bases and J 4 bases, with 10 bases left between them. The CDR3 has 13 amino acids. The germline V gene encodes CDR1 KGHSH and CDR2 LQKENI. A remark on this clone: Its target is not known.

The study, taken as a whole, reports: Repertoire plus T-cell density reportedly predicted Merkel cell carcinoma outcomes.

Sequencing used immunoSEQ multiplex PCR; TCRdb keeps in-frame clones, though not all of them. This table has 9,500 to 15,000 clones, about 95% appearing once. The sample comprised tumor tissue from Merkel cell carcinoma. The chain uses TRBV18 and TRBJ2-7; tentative D call: TRBD1 (6 bases). This TCR came from a human donor with Merkel cell carcinoma. DNA for the CDR3: TGTGCCAGCTCACCGCAGGGGTTGTACGAGCAGTACTTC. Translation: CASSPQGLYEQYF.